Each of the 18 T cell receptor beta chains below was sequenced from the same sample in a study of blood T cells in healthy people across ages. A second about 6 to 11 cycle PCR used barcoded and J-beta primers. TCRdb called the 5' RACE reads again in MiXCR, with one record for every CDR3 protein. The data show 1.5 million to 2 million distinct CDR3 sequences, roughly two fifths seen once. The sequencing input was blood. These receptors were collected from a human donor in good health.

In its sample, this clonotype was seen a few times. The V and J genes are TRBV12-5 and TRBJ2-7; D is undetermined. This CDR3 has 11 residues. Germline V gene sequence: CDR1 LGHNT, CDR2 FRNRAP. Trimming pared 5 bases from V and 3 bases from J, leaving 5 bases between. The CDR3 nucleotides are TGTGCTAGTGGTCCCGACTACGAGCAGTACTTC. Its protein product is CASGPDYEQYF.

A word on this clonotype: One junction end disagrees with the germline gene, perhaps due to a read error. This sequence joins TRBV12-3 or TRBV12-4 and TRBJ2-7, with 8 bases aligning to TRBD2. The CDR3 loop spans 15 amino acids. CDR3 residues: CANSLSSGVSYEQYF. The DNA for the CDR3 is TGTGCCAACAGTTTGAGTAGCGGGGTTTCCTACGAGCAGTACTTC.

This chain links TRBV20-1 with TRBJ2-4, with D perhaps assigned TRBD1 or TRBD2 (5 bases each). The DNA end favors TRBJ2-5, so the J call may be wrong. The CDR3 is made up of 13 amino acids. Germline V gene data show CDR1 as DFQATT and CDR2 as SNEGSKA (reference sequence). CDR3: CSASGGFGETQYF. CDR3 coding DNA: TGCAGTGCTAGTGGGGGATTTGGAGAGACCCAGTACTTC.

V and J are TRBV4-2 and TRBJ1-2, with D unresolved. V was shortened by 0 bases and J by 8 bases, with 16 bases between the two germline ends. The CDR3 totals 15 residues. The germline CDR1 and CDR2 sequences are LGHNA and YNFKEQ. For the CDR3, the DNA is TGTGCCAGCAGCCAAGATAGTAGTTCAACAAGGGGCTACACCTTC. Translating gives CASSQDSSSTRGYTF.

This chain links TRBV29-1 with TRBJ1-2, with 11 bases identical to TRBD1. The V segment lost 7 bases and the J segment 6 bases; nucleotides outside the gene matches: 4. CDR3 length equals 12 residues. Germline CDR1 reads SQVTM; CDR2 reads ANQGSEA. The CDR3 DNA follows: TGCAGCGCTGGGGACAGGGGGGATGGCTACACCTTC. Protein: CSAGDRGDGYTF.

This clonotype has a single count. In DNA, the CDR3 is TGTGCCAGCAGCTTCTTTCTTACCGGGGAGCTGTTTTTT. Protein sequence: CASSFFLTGELFF. V gene TRBV7-9 combines with J gene TRBJ2-2; D is unclear. Per germline, CDR1 SEHNR and CDR2 FQNEAQ (reference sequence). This CDR3 spans 13 amino acids. Deletions cut 3 bases from V and 5 bases from J, with 7 bases between.

This clonotype was observed many times. The chain couples TRBV29-1 to TRBJ2-5, with a possible D match to TRBD1 (7 bases). This CDR3 is 13 amino acids long. Germline V gene data show CDR1 as SQVTM and CDR2 as ANQGSEA. V lost 7 bases and J 7 bases, leaving 19 bases between the germline ends. CDR3 sequence (DNA): TGCAGCGACGGTACAGGGGAGGACGGGACCCAGTACTTC. It is translated as CSDGTGEDGTQYF.

Here the CDR3 DNA reads TGCGCCAGTAAGCGGTCTCCGGGGGGCGATACGCAGTATTTT. Encoded protein: CASKRSPGGDTQYF. This sequence joins TRBV5-1 and TRBJ2-3, with D possibly matching TRBD2 (7 bases). The germline V gene has CDR1 SGHRS and CDR2 YFSETQ. The V end lost 8 bases, the J end lost 6 bases, and 19 bases lay between the germline ends. CDR3 length: 14 amino acids.

The chain joins TRBV11-2 to TRBJ2-3; the match to TRBD2 covers 8 bases. CDR1 and CDR2 (germline): SGHAT, FQNNGV. This CDR3 has 20 amino acids. Trimming cost V 3 bases and J 1 base; bases outside gene matches: 18. Here the CDR3 DNA reads TGTGCCAGCAGCTTTATACCCCAGGCCGAACTAGCGGACGGCACAGATACGCAGTATTTT. It translates to CASSFIPQAELADGTDTQYF.

The rearrangement uses TRBV7-8 and TRBJ1-2, with no clear D. This CDR3 has 15 amino acids. Trimming pared 5 bases from V and 0 bases from J, leaving 13 bases between. The germline V gene has CDR1 SGHVS and CDR2 FQNEAQ. CDR3 residues: CASSPTRFPNYGYTF. The CDR3, as DNA: TGTGCCAGCAGCCCCACAAGATTTCCTAACTATGGCTACACCTTC.

V usage is TRBV20-1 and J usage is TRBJ2-1, with a weak D call TRBD1 (5 bases). In germline, CDR1 is DFQATT, CDR2 SNEGSKA (reference sequence). This CDR3 has 10 amino acids. Trimming removed 6 bases from V and 9 bases from J, with 9 bases in between. In DNA form, the CDR3 reads TGCAGTGCCCAGGGTCGTGAGCAGTTCTTC. Translating gives CSAQGREQFF.

The V call is TRBV4-2, the J call TRBJ2-7; D may be TRBD2 (6 bases). The J call may be in error: the DNA end matches TRBJ2-5 better. The CDR3 extends over 15 amino acids. Germline-derived CDR1 and CDR2 are LGHNA and YNFKEQ. The CDR3 protein is CASSQVHGGGETQYF. DNA for the CDR3: TGTGCCAGCAGCCAAGTCCACGGGGGTGGGGAGACCCAGTACTTC.

In its sample, this clonotype was seen once. The rearrangement joins TRBV29-1 to TRBJ2-5, with 7 nucleotides matching TRBD2. Losses at the gene ends were 3 bases for V and 5 bases for J; bases not matched to a gene: 3. This CDR3 is built from 12 residues. Germline CDR1 and CDR2: SQVTM and ANQGSEA. The DNA of the CDR3 is TGCAGCGTTGAGGGGAGGGTGGAGACCCAGTACTTC. Its translation: CSVEGRVETQYF.

This clonotype was detected only a few times. The gene calls are TRBV6-2 or TRBV6-3 and TRBJ2-1, with unresolved D. The CDR3 contains 12 residues. Germline CDR1 MNHEY, CDR2 SVGEGT. V dropped 5 bases and J dropped 8 bases, with 10 bases sitting between them. The CDR3 DNA sequence: TGTGCCAGCAGTCCCTACAAATATGAGCAGTTCTTC. Translation: CASSPYKYEQFF.

CDR3 in DNA: TGTGCCAGCAGCATACAGGGTCGTAATGGCTACGAGCAGTACTTC. Its protein is CASSIQGRNGYEQYF. V gene TRBV7-9 combines with J gene TRBJ2-7; D may be TRBD1 (6 bases). From germline, CDR1 is SEHNR and CDR2 FQNEAQ (reference sequence). With 5 bases removed from V and 3 bases from J, the gap between germline ends came to 17 bases. The CDR3 runs 15 residues.

Notes on this clonotype: This may stem from a read error, because a much larger clone lies one nucleotide away. The chain couples TRBV6-5 to TRBJ2-4; D uncertain. The assigned J gene may be wrong: the sequence end matches TRBJ2-7 better. This CDR3 has 14 amino acids. CDR1 is MNHEY, CDR2 SVGAGI, per germline. DNA for the CDR3: TGTGCCAGCAGTTACGAACAGTTCTTCTACGAGCAGTACTTC. Residues: CASSYEQFFYEQYF.

The chain carries TRBV19 and TRBJ2-1; 7 nucleotides agree with TRBD2. The V gene's germline CDR1 is LNHDA and CDR2 SQIVND (reference sequence). CDR3 length: 14 residues. Unmatched junction bases numbered 17, after V lost 9 bases and J lost 12 bases. The CDR3 nucleotides read TGTGCCAGCGGATACCGGGAGGTTGGATACGGGCAGTTCTTC. This codes for CASGYREVGYGQFF.

The chain has TRBV2 and TRBJ2-1, with D perhaps being TRBD1 or TRBD2 (5 bases each). The CDR3 covers 13 residues. Trimming shortened V by 7 bases and J by 10 bases, and 17 bases separated the two germline ends. Germline loops: CDR1 SNHLY, CDR2 FYNNEI. The CDR3 coding sequence is TGTGCCAGCAAGCCGGAAGGCCGGGACGAGCAGTTCTTC. Its translation is CASKPEGRDEQFF.